This record concerns one TCR beta chain sequence. V dropped 8 bases and J dropped 7; count of bases not matched to a gene: 3. This CDR3 contains 13 residues. Germline-derived CDR1 and CDR2 are LNHNV and YYDKDF (reference sequence). The data belong to a study of blood T cell repertoires in COVID-19. Whole-study context: Sites across the United States, Italy and Spain contributed samples from acute and convalescent COVID-19.

Seattle's enrolled individuals joined amid active infection and were then monitored longitudinally. The protocol was immunoSEQ multiplex PCR, while the TCRdb copy is restricted to in-frame clones and leaves out a portion. The table shows roughly 20,000 clones, with approximately 80% occurring only once. This sequence originates from a man aged 65 to 85 with COVID-19, enrolled during active disease. The sequenced material came from peripheral blood. The rearrangement joins TRBV15 to TRBJ2-2, with TRBD1 identical over 11 bases. CDR3 DNA: TGTGCCACCGGACAGGGGGCGGTCGGGGAGCTGTTTTTT. This translates into CATGQGAVGELFF.